This entry concerns a single T cell receptor (beta chain). Its binding antigen is unknown. The input lacks base qualities; no much larger clone sits a single base away. The data originate from a study of control samples from healthy donors and cancer patients (dated by TCRdb to about 2020). The library was produced with the immunoSEQ multiplex PCR assay. TCRdb holds this immuneACCESS table with in-frame rearrangements only. Some clones are missing; in checked studies, unresolved V genes explain under half, and the rest has no known cause. In this sample the table shows roughly 220,000 clones, about 94% of which occur a single time. The ten largest account for roughly 1.6% of the sample. The TCR sequence derives from a man in his fifties or sixties in good health. Sequenced sample: blood.

The DNA reads as follows: TGTGCCAGCAGCTTTAGTGACCGGTATCCGCAGTATTTT. Its product reads: CASSFSDRYPQYF. The V and J segments used are TRBV7-3 and TRBJ2-3; there is no confident call for the D gene. Trimming removed 3 bases from V and 10 bases from J, leaving 14 bases between the germline ends. There are 13 amino acids in the CDR3, from cysteine to phenylalanine inclusive. Only the CDR3 region is kept as DNA, spanning 39 bases read in frame from base 1. CDR1 is given as SGHTA and CDR2 as FQGTGA, both from the germline V gene.